The 25 T cell receptor beta chains below come from one sample, sequenced in a study of blood T cell repertoires in COVID-19. Here immunoSEQ multiplex PCR was the method, and the copy in TCRdb shows in-frame clones only, minus some. This table has 300,000 to 400,000 clones, 87% appearing once. The sample consisted of peripheral blood. These receptors were taken from a man aged 50 or older with active or convalescent COVID-19.

This chain links TRBV5-4 with TRBJ2-7; tentatively, D is TRBD2 (5 bases). The CDR3 consists of 13 residues. Germline CDR1 and CDR2: SGHNT and YYREEE (reference sequence). Trimming pared 2 bases from V and 2 bases from J, leaving 8 bases between. CDR3 nucleotide sequence: TGTGCCAGCAGCTTAGGACTTACCTACGAGCAGTACTTC. Amino acids: CASSLGLTYEQYF.

The rearrangement joins TRBV2 to TRBJ1-1, with a weak D call TRBD1 (6 bases). The V end lost 3 bases, the J end lost 1 base, and 9 bases lay between the germline ends. There are 14 residues in the CDR3. Germline-derived CDR1 and CDR2 are SNHLY and FYNNEI. The CDR3 is CASSDQGPNTEAFF. Written as DNA, the CDR3 is TGTGCCAGCAGTGACCAGGGGCCGAACACTGAAGCTTTCTTT.

The rearrangement joins TRBV6-1 to TRBJ1-1; 12 bases fit TRBD1. J was trimmed by 3 bases and V by 4 bases; bases with no gene match: 12. Germline loops: CDR1 MNHNS, CDR2 SASEGT. The CDR3 is made up of 18 amino acids. This CDR3 is CASSGTGTGGAVDTEAFF. CDR3 DNA sequence: TGTGCCAGCAGTGGGACCGGGACAGGGGGCGCGGTGGACACTGAAGCTTTCTTT.

The rearrangement uses TRBV28 and TRBJ2-1; D might be TRBD2 (6 bases). The V end lost 10 bases, the J end lost 1 base, and 23 bases lay between the germline ends. The CDR3 is 17 amino acids. Germline V gene sequence: CDR1 MDHEN, CDR2 SYDVKM. The CDR3 here is CAISAPVGGMSYNEQFF. CDR3 sequence (DNA): TGTGCCATCTCAGCCCCCGTCGGGGGAATGTCCTACAATGAGCAGTTCTTC.

The chain is built from TRBV19 and TRBJ1-2; D is unresolved. The V gene lost 6 bases and the J gene lost 4 bases, with 15 bases spanning the gap. The germline V gene encodes CDR1 LNHDA and CDR2 SQIVND (reference sequence). The CDR3 has 14 residues. The CDR3, as DNA: TGTGCCAGTAGCCGTCAGATTACCTCCTATGGCTACACCTTC. Its protein is CASSRQITSYGYTF.

A word on this clone: Within the sample, other DNA sequences also encode this same CDR3. The rearrangement joins TRBV9 to TRBJ2-3; 7 bases map to TRBD2. Germline V gene sequence: CDR1 SGDLS, CDR2 YYNGEE. V gave up 0 bases and J gave up 0 bases; unmatched junction bases: 1. This CDR3 is 15 amino acids long. The CDR3 reads CASSVAGGSTDTQYF. CDR3 nucleotides: TGTGCCAGCAGCGTAGCGGGGGGTAGCACAGATACGCAGTATTTT.

This chain connects TRBV5-6 to TRBJ1-5; 9 nucleotides agree with TRBD1. Germline-derived CDR1 and CDR2 are SGHDT and YYEEEE. CDR3 length equals 15 residues. Germline trimming cut 4 bases from V and 3 bases from J; bases unmatched to any gene: 5. CDR3 amino acids: CASSKNRGLNQPQHF. CDR3 bases: TGTGCCAGCAGCAAGAACAGGGGGCTCAATCAGCCCCAGCATTTT.

The chain uses TRBV6-1 and TRBJ2-5; tentative D call: TRBD1 (7 bases). The CDR3 spans 19 residues. With 0 bases removed from V and 2 bases from J, the gap between germline ends came to 22 bases. CDR1 is MNHNS and CDR2 is SASEGT in the germline V gene. As DNA, the CDR3 is TGTGCCAGCAGTGAAGCAGGGGGCGGGAATCTCCCCAAACAAGAGACCCAGTACTTC. Amino acid sequence: CASSEAGGGNLPKQETQYF.

This clone was detected only once. The chain has TRBV28 and TRBJ2-6; weak D call: TRBD1 (6 bases). Germline V gene data show CDR1 as MDHEN and CDR2 as SYDVKM. The CDR3 length is 18 residues. The ends were cut back, 6 bases at V and 0 bases at J, with 18 bases in the middle. The CDR3 sequence is CASRGSGHTSSGANVLTF. The DNA of the CDR3 is TGTGCCAGCAGGGGATCGGGACATACTTCCTCTGGGGCCAACGTCCTGACTTTC.

This clone was observed once. This chain connects TRBV5-1 to TRBJ2-1; 10 nucleotides agree with TRBD1. Germline CDR1 and CDR2: SGHRS and YFSETQ. Trimming at V came to 2 bases and at J to 9 bases, leaving 11 bases not matched to a gene. The CDR3 has 16 amino acids. The CDR3 nucleotides read TGCGCCAGCAGCTTTTTCAGGGACAGGGGTATGGGTGAGCAGTTCTTC. Encoded protein: CASSFFRDRGMGEQFF.

A remark on this clone: The same CDR3 can be traced to other DNA sequences in this sample. V is TRBV18 and J is TRBJ1-1; TRBD1 matches 7 bases. With 3 bases clipped from V and 4 bases from J, the junction kept 2 bases outside the gene matches. The germline CDR1 and CDR2 sequences are KGHSH and LQKENI. The CDR3 contains 13 residues. The CDR3 DNA sequence: TGTGCCAGCTCACCTCAGGGGGGCACTGAAGCTTTCTTT. Amino acid sequence: CASSPQGGTEAFF.

In DNA, the CDR3 is TGTGCCAGCAGCGCTCCGGGACAGGGGGCCGGGGCCGGGGAGCTGTTTTTT. Protein: CASSAPGQGAGAGELFF. V gene TRBV3-1 (or the pseudogene TRBV3-2) combines with J gene TRBJ2-2, with 12 bases fitting TRBD1. The CDR3 covers 17 residues. V gave up 5 bases and J gave up 6 bases; unmatched junction bases: 10. In germline, CDR1 is LGHDT, CDR2 YNNKEL (reference sequence).

The chain carries TRBV6-5 and TRBJ1-2, with D perhaps matching TRBD1 (6 bases). Germline V gene sequence: CDR1 MNHEY, CDR2 SVGAGI. This CDR3 contains 13 residues. The V end was cut by 0 bases, the J end by 8 bases, with 10 bases between. The CDR3 sequence: CASSYSTGLGYTF. CDR3 in DNA: TGTGCCAGCAGTTACTCAACAGGGTTAGGCTACACCTTC.

The V gene is TRBV4-2, the J gene TRBJ2-5; 9 nucleotides align to TRBD1. After removal of 5 bases from V and 7 bases from J, the junction contained 11 bases not matched to a gene. CDR3 size: 15 residues. CDR1 is LGHNA and CDR2 is YNFKEQ in the germline V gene. The CDR3 DNA follows: TGTGCCAGCAGCACACCGGGACAGGGTCTCGGGACCCAGTACTTC. Encoded protein: CASSTPGQGLGTQYF.

This chain links TRBV5-1 with TRBJ1-1; unclear D gene. CDR1 and CDR2 from the germline V gene are SGHRS and YFSETQ. Trimming took 2 bases from V and 2 from J, leaving 13 bases between them. The CDR3 runs 15 residues. The CDR3, as DNA: TGCGCCAGCAGCTTAGACCTTACGGGTAACACTGAAGCTTTCTTT. Encoded protein: CASSLDLTGNTEAFF. Based on the CDR3 plus reference TRBV5-1 and TRBJ1-1, the full variable domain is KAGVTQTPRYLIKTRGQQVTLSCSPISGHRSVSWYQQTPGQGLQFLFEYFSETQRNKGNFPGRFSGRQFSNSRSEMNVSTLELGDSALYLCASSLDLTGNTEAFFGQGTRLTVV.

This clone was seen only a few times. V and J are TRBV7-8 and TRBJ1-2, with 7 bases fitting TRBD1. Germline assignment: CDR1 SGHVS and CDR2 FQNEAQ. The CDR3 runs to 13 residues. Trimming removed 6 bases from V and 7 bases from J; junction bases left unmatched: 8. CDR3 loop: CASSQDRAGGYTF. CDR3 DNA sequence: TGTGCCAGCAGTCAAGACAGGGCGGGTGGCTACACCTTC.

The V call is TRBV28, the J call TRBJ2-7; tentative D call: TRBD1 (5 bases). This CDR3 has 14 amino acids. Between the trimmed V and J ends, which lost 6 bases and 0 bases, there was a span of 12 bases. The germline V gene has CDR1 MDHEN and CDR2 SYDVKM. CDR3 loop: CASRKGQGSYEQYF. CDR3 in DNA: TGTGCCAGCAGAAAAGGGCAGGGCTCCTACGAGCAGTACTTC.

This clone was seen just once. The chain combines TRBV6-5 with TRBJ2-5; D possibly corresponds to TRBD2 (6 bases). The CDR3 covers 13 residues. The germline gives CDR1 MNHEY, CDR2 SVGAGI. The CDR3 DNA sequence: TGTGCTTCGGCGGGAACGGTCCAAGAGACCCAGTACTTC. Its protein product is CASAGTVQETQYF.

The chain couples TRBV2 to TRBJ1-6; TRBD1 aligns across 7 bases. The CDR3 length is 13 residues. The junction had 4 bases not matched to a gene; V was cut back by 7 bases and J by 7 bases. Germline V gene sequence: CDR1 SNHLY, CDR2 FYNNEI. This CDR3 reads CASNRDSNSPLHF. CDR3 in DNA: TGTGCCAGCAATAGGGACAGCAATTCACCCCTCCACTTT.

The rearrangement uses TRBV4-1 and TRBJ2-7; TRBD1 matches 10 bases. In germline, CDR1 is MGHRA, CDR2 YSYEKL. The CDR3 spans 13 residues. Germline trimming cut 4 bases from V and 6 bases from J; bases unmatched to any gene: 3. The CDR3 nucleotides are TGCGCCAGCAGCCGAGGGACAGGGGCCGAGCAGTACTTC. Translation: CASSRGTGAEQYF.

This chain joins TRBV27 and TRBJ2-5; D might be TRBD2 (6 bases). Between the trimmed V and J ends, which lost 6 bases and 5 bases, there was a span of 13 bases. The length of the CDR3 is 13 residues. CDR1 is MNHEY, CDR2 SMNVEV, per germline (reference sequence). CDR3 DNA: TGTGCCAGCAGCCGGGGGTGGGGGGAGACCCAGTACTTC. Amino acids: CASSRGWGETQYF.

The rearrangement joins TRBV18 to TRBJ1-1; tentatively, D is TRBD1 (5 bases). V lost 2 bases and J 4 bases, leaving 14 bases between the germline ends. This CDR3 spans 15 amino acids. Germline V lookup: CDR1 KGHSH, CDR2 LQKENI. CDR3 protein: CASSPLGAWSTEAFF. DNA of the CDR3: TGTGCCAGCTCACCATTAGGGGCCTGGAGCACTGAAGCTTTCTTT.

The V and J genes are TRBV29-1 and TRBJ2-1, with 14 bases lining up with TRBD2. The CDR3 spans 18 residues. The J segment lost 1 base and the V segment lost 4 bases, leaving 9 bases of the junction unmatched. Germline-derived CDR1 and CDR2 are SQVTM and ANQGSEA. In DNA, the CDR3 is TGCAGCGTTGCGGGGGGACTAGCGGGAGTAGGGTCCTACAATGAGCAGTTCTTC. It yields the protein CSVAGGLAGVGSYNEQFF.

This clone was counted a single time. V is TRBV28 and J is TRBJ1-5, with D possibly matching TRBD1 (6 bases). Germline V gene sequence: CDR1 MDHEN, CDR2 SYDVKM. This CDR3 is built from 15 residues. V shed 5 bases and J shed 5 bases, with 16 bases lying between them. CDR3 region: CASSPSGGPDQPQHF. The CDR3 DNA reads as TGTGCCAGCAGTCCGTCGGGGGGCCCCGATCAGCCCCAGCATTTT. The complete variable domain, with remaining parts taken from reference TRBV28 and TRBJ1-5, reads DVKVTQSSRYLVKRTGEKVFLECVQDMDHENMFWYRQDPGLGLRLIYFSYDVKMKEKGDIPEGYSVSREKKERFSLILESASTNQTSMYLCASSPSGGPDQPQHFGDGTRLSIL.

The chain combines TRBV4-2 with TRBJ1-2; 7 nucleotides align to TRBD1. Looked up from germline, CDR1 is LGHNA and CDR2 is YNFKEQ. The CDR3 is 15 residues long. Germline trimming cut 3 bases from V and 8 bases from J; bases unmatched to any gene: 12. CDR3 region: CASSHWDSQGTGYTF. As DNA, the CDR3 is TGTGCCAGCAGCCATTGGGACAGCCAAGGAACCGGCTACACCTTC.